The 3 T cell receptor beta chains below come from one sample, sequenced in a study of CD8 T cells in Susac syndrome. RNA amounts of roughly 0.5 to 1 ug underwent reverse transcription with random hexamers. TCRdb reprocessed the immunoSEQ multiplex PCR reads with MiXCR, giving one entry per CDR3 protein. The table records over 150,000 distinct CDR3 sequences, about 94% of them present only once. Sequenced: CD4+ T cells from PBMCs. The receptors were sampled from a human donor with Susac syndrome.

The rearrangement links TRBV7-9 to TRBJ1-1, with 8 bases fitting TRBD1. The trim removed 2 bases at V and 1 base at J, leaving 9 bases unmatched. The CDR3 sequence is 17 residues long. The germline gives CDR1 SEHNR, CDR2 FQNEAQ (reference sequence). The CDR3 loop is CASSLPLGQGTNTEAFF. The CDR3 nucleotides read TGTGCCAGCAGCTTACCCCTAGGACAGGGAACGAACACTGAAGCTTTCTTT.

The gene calls are TRBV28 and TRBJ2-7; maybe TRBD2 (6 bases). The CDR3 is 13 residues long. Germline CDR1 and CDR2: MDHEN and SYDVKM. V lost 6 bases and J lost 4, with 13 bases in between. The CDR3 coding sequence is TGTGCCAGCAGGCGGGACGCCTCGTACGAGCAGTACTTC. It encodes CASRRDASYEQYF.

V and J are TRBV6-2 or TRBV6-3 and TRBJ2-5, with a possible D match to TRBD2 (5 bases). Deletions cut 10 bases from V and 5 bases from J, with 20 bases between. Germline lookup yields CDR1 MNHEY and CDR2 SVGEGT. CDR3 length: 14 amino acids. The CDR3 DNA reads TGTGCCAACTACCCCGGGGTTTGTCGGGAGACCCAGTACTTC. Its protein is CANYPGVCRETQYF.